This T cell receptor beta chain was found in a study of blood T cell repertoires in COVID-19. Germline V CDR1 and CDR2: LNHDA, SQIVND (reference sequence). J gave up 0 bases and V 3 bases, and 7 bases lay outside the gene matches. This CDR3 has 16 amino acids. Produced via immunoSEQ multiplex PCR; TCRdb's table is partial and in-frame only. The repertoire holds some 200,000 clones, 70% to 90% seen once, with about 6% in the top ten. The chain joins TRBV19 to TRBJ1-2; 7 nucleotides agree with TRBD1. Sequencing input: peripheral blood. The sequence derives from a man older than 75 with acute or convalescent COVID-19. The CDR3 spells CASSIATGYSNYGYTF. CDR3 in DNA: TGTGCCAGTAGTATTGCGACAGGGTACTCTAACTATGGCTACACCTTC.